One and the same sample provided the 5 T cell receptor beta chains below, sequenced in a study of T cells during gluten challenge in celiac disease. Paired single-cell TRA and TRB sequences were amplified by three nested PCRs with multiplexed primers. TCRdb re-derived calls from the single-cell sequencing reads in MiXCR, one entry per CDR3 protein. The sample lists more than 500 distinct CDR3 sequences, roughly 50% seen once, with under 40% in the top ten. Lineage-negative, tetramer-binding CD3+ CD4+ cells lacking CD45RA and CD62L but expressing integrin beta7 were gated. The input for sequencing was gluten-specific CD4+ T cells sorted from blood using tetramers, taken at baseline or on day 6, 14 or 28 of gluten challenge (not recorded which). These receptors were obtained from a female donor with celiac disease.

This chain connects TRBV20-1 to TRBJ2-7, with D perhaps matching TRBD2 (5 bases). The CDR3 spans 15 residues. The germline V gene has CDR1 DFQATT and CDR2 SNEGSKA (reference sequence). V was shortened by 2 bases and J by 4 bases, with 18 bases between the two germline ends. This CDR3 is CSARHPGSDRYEQYF. As DNA, the CDR3 is TGCAGTGCTAGACACCCGGGATCAGATAGATACGAGCAGTACTTC.

The chain has TRBV30 and TRBJ1-1; D unresolved. The CDR3 has 13 amino acids. V shed 2 bases and J shed 1 base, with 8 bases lying between them. Germline-derived CDR1 and CDR2 are GTSNPN and SVGIG (reference sequence). As DNA, the CDR3 is TGTGCCTGGAGTCGGCAAACGAACACTGAAGCTTTCTTT. The encoded protein is CAWSRQTNTEAFF.

This chain joins TRBV11-1 and TRBJ2-7; the D gene is possibly TRBD2 (6 bases). The CDR3 is 16 amino acids. Germline V gives CDR1 SGHAT, CDR2 FQDESV (reference sequence). V shed 1 base and J shed 2 bases, with 15 bases lying between them. The chain's CDR3 is CASSLGSRGATYEQYF. CDR3 bases: TGTGCCAGCAGCTTAGGTAGTCGCGGGGCGACCTACGAGCAGTACTTC.

The chain recombines TRBV5-6 with TRBJ1-2, with a tentative D call TRBD1 (5 bases). CDR1 SGHDT and CDR2 YYEEEE come from the germline V gene. The CDR3 consists of 14 residues. V was shortened by 3 bases and J by 4 bases, with 13 bases between the two germline ends. The DNA for the CDR3 is TGTGCCAGCAGCTCCCCACAGGTGGGCTATGGCTACACCTTC. It is translated as CASSSPQVGYGYTF.

There are a few counts of this clonotype. J is TRBJ2-3 and V is TRBV19, with 9 bases that match TRBD2. This CDR3 contains 16 residues. With 3 bases clipped from V and 4 bases from J, the junction kept 8 bases outside the gene matches. The V gene's germline CDR1 is LNHDA and CDR2 SQIVND (reference sequence). The CDR3 spells CASSIRAGGIADTQYF. The DNA of the CDR3 is TGTGCCAGTAGTATCAGAGCGGGAGGTATAGCAGATACGCAGTATTTT.